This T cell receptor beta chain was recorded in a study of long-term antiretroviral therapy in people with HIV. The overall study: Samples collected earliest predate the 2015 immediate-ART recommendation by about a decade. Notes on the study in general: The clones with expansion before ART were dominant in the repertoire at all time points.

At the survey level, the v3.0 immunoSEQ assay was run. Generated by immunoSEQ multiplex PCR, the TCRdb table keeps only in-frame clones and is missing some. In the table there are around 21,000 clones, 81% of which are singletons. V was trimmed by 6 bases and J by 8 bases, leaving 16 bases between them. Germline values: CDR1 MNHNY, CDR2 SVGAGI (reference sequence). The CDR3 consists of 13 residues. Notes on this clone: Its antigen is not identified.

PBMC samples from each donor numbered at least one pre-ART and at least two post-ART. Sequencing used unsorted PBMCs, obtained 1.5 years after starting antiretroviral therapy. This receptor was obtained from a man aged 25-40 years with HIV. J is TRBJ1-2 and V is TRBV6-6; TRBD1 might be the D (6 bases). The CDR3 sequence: CASSQANREGYTF. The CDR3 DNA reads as TGTGCCAGCAGCCAGGCGAACAGGGAGGGCTACACCTTC.